These T cell receptor beta chains were read from a single sample in a study of response to subunit inactivated influenza vaccine. TCRdb ran MiXCR on the RT-PCR reads and lists one entry per CDR3 protein. This sample carries almost 600,000 distinct CDR3 sequences, 14% of them seen once, and the ten largest clones take 8.5% to 14%. This material consisted of PBMCs from blood, taken 11 to 12 days after vaccination. The receptors come from a man aged 45-65 years who received an inactivated influenza vaccine. The CDR3 runs from the conserved cysteine through the conserved F or W. D genes are given only for firm matches. Clone size is not always given. Where it is, it says once, few, many or a class for expanded clones.

clone_size	v_call	j_call	d_call	cdr3_aa	cdr3_nt
NA	TRBV5-1	TRBJ2-3	NA	CASSLAGGEGDTQYF	TGCGCCAGCAGCTTGGCCGGGGGAGAAGGAGATACGCAGTATTTT
few	TRBV7-2	TRBJ1-1	TRBD1	CASSFLMQGAPEAFF	TGTGCCAGCAGCTTCCTGATGCAGGGGGCCCCTGAAGCTTTCTTT
many	TRBV12-3/TRBV12-4	TRBJ1-5	NA	CASSQGGSQPQHF	TGTGCCAGCAGTCAAGGAGGGAGTCAGCCCCAGCATTTT
NA	TRBV20-1	TRBJ1-4	NA	CSAQTGANEKLFF	TGCAGTGCTCAGACGGGGGCTAATGAAAAACTGTTTTTT
NA	TRBV5-1	TRBJ2-5	NA	CASSFNGEETQYF	TGCGCCAGCAGCTTCAACGGGGAAGAGACCCAGTACTTC
NA	TRBV7-2	TRBJ1-6	TRBD1	CASSPFVGQYNSPLHF	TGTGCCAGCAGCCCCTTTGTGGGACAGTATAATTCACCCCTCCACTTT
NA	TRBV20-1	TRBJ1-3	TRBD1	CSARDSRGRNTIYF	TGCAGTGCTAGAGATTCCAGGGGGCGAAACACCATATATTTT
few	TRBV29-1	TRBJ2-7	NA	CSVEFSGHGTATYEQYF	TGCAGCGTTGAATTTTCGGGACACGGGACGGCTACCTACGAGCAGTACTTC
NA	TRBV6-2/TRBV6-3	TRBJ2-5	NA	CASTHETAYQETQYF	TGTGCCAGCACCCACGAGACAGCCTACCAAGAGACCCAGTACTTC
NA	TRBV9	TRBJ2-3	NA	CASSVRQTDTQYF	TGTGCCAGCAGCGTCCGACAAACAGATACGCAGTATTTT
few	TRBV12-3/TRBV12-4	TRBJ1-5	NA	CASSLARQGQPQHF	TGTGCCAGCAGTTTAGCGCGTCAGGGTCAGCCCCAGCATTTT
NA	TRBV28	TRBJ2-7	NA	CASSLVSKLYEQYF	TGTGCCAGCAGTTTGGTATCAAAACTCTACGAGCAGTACTTC
few	TRBV29-1	TRBJ2-7	NA	CSVAGTLGYEQYF	TGCAGCGTCGCAGGGACGCTTGGCTACGAGCAGTACTTC
few	TRBV11-2	TRBJ2-5	NA	CASSSAGQSGGTQYF	TGTGCCAGCAGCTCGGCGGGACAGTCAGGGGGGACCCAGTACTTC
NA	TRBV29-1	TRBJ2-1	NA	CSVDGLSQVEQFF	TGCAGCGTTGACGGACTTAGCCAGGTAGAGCAGTTCTTC
NA	TRBV6-6	TRBJ1-1	NA	CASSYQAATEAFF	TGTGCCAGCAGTTACCAGGCGGCCACTGAAGCTTTCTTT
NA	TRBV5-1	TRBJ2-7	NA	CASSSGQTFYEQYF	TGCGCCAGCAGCTCTGGACAGACCTTCTACGAGCAGTACTTC
NA	TRBV7-2	TRBJ2-1	TRBD2	CASSLVASGNYNEQFF	TGTGCCAGCAGCTTAGTGGCTAGCGGCAACTACAATGAGCAGTTCTTC
few	TRBV5-1	TRBJ2-1	TRBD2	CASSYPSGGNEQFF	TGCGCCAGCAGCTATCCTAGCGGGGGCAATGAGCAGTTCTTC
NA	TRBV9	TRBJ2-5	TRBD1	CASSVGQAARETQYF	TGTGCCAGCAGCGTCGGACAGGCGGCGAGAGAGACCCAGTACTTC
NA	TRBV7-2	TRBJ2-5	TRBD2	CASSLASSGRETQYF	TGTGCCAGCAGCTTAGCGTCTAGCGGGAGGGAGACCCAGTACTTC
few	TRBV27	TRBJ2-5	TRBD1	CASSPSRDRQETQYF	TGTGCCAGCAGTCCATCCCGGGACAGACAAGAGACCCAGTACTTC
NA	TRBV5-1	TRBJ2-7	TRBD1	CASSLAATGKAYEQYF	TGCGCCAGCAGCTTGGCCGCGACAGGGAAAGCCTACGAGCAGTACTTC
NA	TRBV20-1	TRBJ2-3	NA	CSARDLWLEADTQYF	TGCAGTGCTAGAGATCTCTGGCTAGAGGCAGATACGCAGTATTTT
NA	TRBV20-1	TRBJ2-3	TRBD2	CSASPRNGLGDHQASTDTQYF	TGCAGTGCTAGTCCCCGGAACGGACTAGGGGACCACCAGGCTAGCACAGATACGCAGTATTTT
NA	TRBV18	TRBJ2-7	TRBD1	CASSPPMGQGPYEQYF	TGTGCCAGCTCACCACCGATGGGACAGGGTCCCTACGAGCAGTACTTC
few	TRBV7-2	TRBJ1-4	NA	CASSLVRGNEKLFF	TGTGCCAGCAGCTTAGTACGGGGGAATGAAAAACTGTTTTTT
many	TRBV7-9	TRBJ1-1	NA	CASSFIGSRQDTEAFF	TGTGCCAGCAGCTTTATCGGGTCGCGACAGGACACTGAAGCTTTCTTT
few	TRBV20-1	TRBJ1-5	TRBD1	CSGGTGEWNQPQHF	TGCAGTGGCGGGACAGGGGAGTGGAATCAGCCCCAGCATTTT
NA	TRBV2	TRBJ2-1	TRBD2	CASRLGTSGRAYNEQFF	TGTGCCAGCAGACTAGGGACTAGCGGACGAGCCTACAATGAGCAGTTCTTC
NA	TRBV5-1	TRBJ2-7	NA	CASSFGASAWEQYF	TGCGCCAGCAGCTTTGGTGCCTCCGCGTGGGAGCAGTACTTC
many	TRBV15	TRBJ2-7	NA	CATSRDDGGGYEQYF	TGTGCCACCAGCAGAGATGACGGAGGAGGCTACGAGCAGTACTTC
NA	TRBV20-1	TRBJ1-2	TRBD1	CSAREQGIRYGYTF	TGCAGTGCTAGAGAACAGGGGATTCGGTATGGCTACACCTTC
few	TRBV7-9	TRBJ1-6	TRBD1	CASSLVGQGTSDLHF	TGTGCCAGCAGCTTAGTTGGACAGGGTACCTCGGACCTCCACTTT
NA	TRBV10-3	TRBJ2-2	NA	CAISEPHSDAGELFF	TGTGCCATCAGTGAGCCGCACTCGGACGCCGGGGAGCTGTTTTTT
many	TRBV5-1	TRBJ2-2	NA	CASSLGSGTGELFF	TGTGCCAGCAGTTTAGGATCAGGGACCGGGGAGCTGTTTTTT
once	TRBV7-8	TRBJ2-5	TRBD1	CASSDLPRQGQETQYF	TGTGCCAGCAGCGACCTCCCGCGACAGGGCCAAGAGACCCAGTACTTC
NA	TRBV15	TRBJ2-5	TRBD1	CATSSDRAREETQYF	TGTGCCACCAGCTCGGACAGGGCGCGTGAAGAGACCCAGTACTTC
few	TRBV30	TRBJ2-5	NA	CAWSSVMAGETQYF	TGTGCCTGGTCTTCGGTCATGGCGGGAGAGACCCAGTACTTC
NA	TRBV7-2	TRBJ2-1	NA	CASSPRAREQFF	TGTGCCAGCAGCCCACGGGCTCGCGAGCAGTTCTTC
few	TRBV10-3	TRBJ2-2	TRBD2	CAISESGTSSGELFF	TGTGCCATCAGTGAGTCTGGGACTAGCTCCGGGGAGCTGTTTTTT
few	TRBV29-1	TRBJ1-4	TRBD1	CSVTQGQANEKLFF	TGCAGCGTCACACAGGGACAGGCTAATGAAAAACTGTTTTTT
few	TRBV20-1	TRBJ2-5	NA	CSAREGWGKETQYF	TGCAGTGCTAGAGAGGGCTGGGGGAAAGAGACCCAGTACTTC
once	TRBV12-3/TRBV12-4	TRBJ2-1	TRBD2	CASSPSGRGAEQFF	TGTGCCAGCAGTCCTAGCGGGAGGGGGGCTGAGCAGTTCTTC